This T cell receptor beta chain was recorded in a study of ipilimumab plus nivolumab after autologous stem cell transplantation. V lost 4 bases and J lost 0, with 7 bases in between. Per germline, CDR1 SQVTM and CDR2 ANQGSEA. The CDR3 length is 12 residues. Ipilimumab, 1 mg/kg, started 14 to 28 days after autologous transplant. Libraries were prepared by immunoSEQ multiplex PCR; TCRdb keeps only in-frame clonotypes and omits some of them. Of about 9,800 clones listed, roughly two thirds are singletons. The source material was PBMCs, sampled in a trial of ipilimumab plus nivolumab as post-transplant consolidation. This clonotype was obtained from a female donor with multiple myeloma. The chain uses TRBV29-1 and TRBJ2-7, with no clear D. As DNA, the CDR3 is TGCAGCGTTGCGACGGACTCCTACGAGCAGTACTTC. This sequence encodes CSVATDSYEQYF.